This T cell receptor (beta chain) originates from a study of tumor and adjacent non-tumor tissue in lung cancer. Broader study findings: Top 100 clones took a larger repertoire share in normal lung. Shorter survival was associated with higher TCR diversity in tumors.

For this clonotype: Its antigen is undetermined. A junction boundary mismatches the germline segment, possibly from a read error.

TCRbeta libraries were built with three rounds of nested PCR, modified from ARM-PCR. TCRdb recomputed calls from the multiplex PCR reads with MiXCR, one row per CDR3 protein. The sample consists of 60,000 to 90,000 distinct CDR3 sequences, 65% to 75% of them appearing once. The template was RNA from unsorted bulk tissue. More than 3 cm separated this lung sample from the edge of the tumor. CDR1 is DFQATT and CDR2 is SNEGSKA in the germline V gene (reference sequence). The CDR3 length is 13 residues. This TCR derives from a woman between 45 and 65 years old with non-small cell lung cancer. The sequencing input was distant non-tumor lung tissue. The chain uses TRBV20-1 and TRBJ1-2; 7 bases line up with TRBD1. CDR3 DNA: TGTAGTGCTACCCCCAAGGGGGCGCATGGCTACACCTTC. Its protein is CSATPKGAHGYTF.